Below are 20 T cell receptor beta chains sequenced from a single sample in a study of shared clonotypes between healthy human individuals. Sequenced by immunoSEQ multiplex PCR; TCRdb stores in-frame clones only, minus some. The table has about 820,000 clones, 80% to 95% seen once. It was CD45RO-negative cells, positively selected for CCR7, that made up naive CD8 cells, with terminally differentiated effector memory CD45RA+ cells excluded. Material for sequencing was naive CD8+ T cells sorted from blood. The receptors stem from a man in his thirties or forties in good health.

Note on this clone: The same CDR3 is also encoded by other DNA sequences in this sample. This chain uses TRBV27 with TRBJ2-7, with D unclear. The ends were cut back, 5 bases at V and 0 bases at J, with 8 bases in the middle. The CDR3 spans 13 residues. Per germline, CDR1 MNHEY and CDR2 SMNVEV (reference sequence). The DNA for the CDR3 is TGTGCCAGCAGTCCCTTGAGCTCCTACGAGCAGTACTTC. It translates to CASSPLSSYEQYF.

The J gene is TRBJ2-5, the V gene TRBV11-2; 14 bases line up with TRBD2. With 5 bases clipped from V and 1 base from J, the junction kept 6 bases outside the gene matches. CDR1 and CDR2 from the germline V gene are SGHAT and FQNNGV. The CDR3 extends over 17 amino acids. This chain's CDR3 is CASSTAGTSGSQETQYF. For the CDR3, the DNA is TGTGCCAGCAGCACCGCGGGGACTAGCGGGAGCCAAGAGACCCAGTACTTC.

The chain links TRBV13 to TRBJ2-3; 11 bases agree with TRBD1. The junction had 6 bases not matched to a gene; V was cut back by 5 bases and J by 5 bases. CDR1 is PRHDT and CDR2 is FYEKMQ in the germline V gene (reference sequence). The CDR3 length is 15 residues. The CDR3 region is CASSRRGTGGDTQYF. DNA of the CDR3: TGTGCCAGCAGCCGACGTGGGACAGGGGGAGATACGCAGTATTTT.

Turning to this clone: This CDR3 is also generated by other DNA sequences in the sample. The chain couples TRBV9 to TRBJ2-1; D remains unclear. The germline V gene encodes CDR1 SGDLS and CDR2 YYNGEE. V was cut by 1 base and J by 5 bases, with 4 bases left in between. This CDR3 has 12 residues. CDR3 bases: TGTGCCAGCAGCGTATTCGACAATGAGCAGTTCTTC. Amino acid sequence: CASSVFDNEQFF.

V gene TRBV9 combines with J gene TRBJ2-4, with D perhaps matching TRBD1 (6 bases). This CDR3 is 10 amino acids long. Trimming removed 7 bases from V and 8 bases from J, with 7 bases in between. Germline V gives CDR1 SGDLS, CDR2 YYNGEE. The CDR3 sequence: CASAGDIQYF. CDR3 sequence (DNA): TGTGCCAGCGCAGGGGACATTCAGTACTTC.

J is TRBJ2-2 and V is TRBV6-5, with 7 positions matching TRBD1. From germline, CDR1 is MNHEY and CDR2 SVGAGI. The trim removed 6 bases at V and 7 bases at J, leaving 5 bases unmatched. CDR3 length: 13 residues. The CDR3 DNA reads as TGTGCCAGCAGCAGACAGGGAGACGGGGAGCTGTTTTTT. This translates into CASSRQGDGELFF.

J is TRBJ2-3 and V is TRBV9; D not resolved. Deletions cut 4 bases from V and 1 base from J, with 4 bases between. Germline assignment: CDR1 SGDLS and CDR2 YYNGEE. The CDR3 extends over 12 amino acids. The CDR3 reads CASSLGTDTQYF. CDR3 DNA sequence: TGTGCCAGCAGCTTGGGCACAGATACGCAGTATTTT.

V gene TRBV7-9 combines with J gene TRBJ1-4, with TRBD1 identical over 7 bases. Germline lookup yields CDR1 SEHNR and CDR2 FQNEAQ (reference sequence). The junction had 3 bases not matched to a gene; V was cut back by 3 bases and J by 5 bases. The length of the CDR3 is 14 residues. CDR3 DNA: TGTGCCAGCAGCTTCCGGGACAGAAATGAAAAACTGTTTTTT. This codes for CASSFRDRNEKLFF.

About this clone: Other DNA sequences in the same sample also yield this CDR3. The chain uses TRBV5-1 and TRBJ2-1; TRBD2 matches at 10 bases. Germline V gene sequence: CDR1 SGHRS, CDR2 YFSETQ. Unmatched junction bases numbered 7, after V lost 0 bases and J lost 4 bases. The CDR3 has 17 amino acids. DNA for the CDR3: TGCGCCAGCAGCTTGGCCCCACTAGCGGGATCTTACAATGAGCAGTTCTTC. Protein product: CASSLAPLAGSYNEQFF.

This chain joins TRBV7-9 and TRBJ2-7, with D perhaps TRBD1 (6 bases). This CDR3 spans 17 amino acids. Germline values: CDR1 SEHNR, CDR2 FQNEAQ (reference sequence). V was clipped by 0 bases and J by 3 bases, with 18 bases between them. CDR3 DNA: TGTGCCAGCAGCTTAGCCCAGGGGCCCCCATCATACTACGAGCAGTACTTC. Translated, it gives CASSLAQGPPSYYEQYF.

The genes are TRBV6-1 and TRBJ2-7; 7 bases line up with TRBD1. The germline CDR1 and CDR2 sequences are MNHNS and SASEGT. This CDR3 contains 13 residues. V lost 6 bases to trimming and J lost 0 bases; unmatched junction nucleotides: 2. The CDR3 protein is CASSGQASYEQYF. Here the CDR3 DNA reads TGTGCCAGCAGCGGACAGGCCTCCTACGAGCAGTACTTC.

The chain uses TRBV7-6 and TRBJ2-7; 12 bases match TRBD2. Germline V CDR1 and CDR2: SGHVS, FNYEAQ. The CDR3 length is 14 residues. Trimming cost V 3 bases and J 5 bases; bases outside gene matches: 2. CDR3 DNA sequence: TGTGCCAGCAGCTTGCTAGCGGGAGGGGACGAGCAGTACTTC. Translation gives CASSLLAGGDEQYF. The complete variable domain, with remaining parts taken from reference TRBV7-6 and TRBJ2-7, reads GAGVSQSPRYKVTKRGQDVALRCDPISGHVSLYWYRQALGQGPEFLTYFNYEAQQDKSGLPNDRFSAERPEGSISTLTIQRTEQRDSAMYRCASSLLAGGDEQYFGPGTRLTVT.

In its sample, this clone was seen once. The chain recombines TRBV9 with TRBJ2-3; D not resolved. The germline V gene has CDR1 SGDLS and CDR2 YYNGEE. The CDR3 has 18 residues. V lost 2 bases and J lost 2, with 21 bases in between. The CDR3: CASSVFTSAQAFTDTQYF. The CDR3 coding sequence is TGTGCCAGCAGCGTTTTCACGAGCGCGCAAGCCTTCACAGATACGCAGTATTTT.

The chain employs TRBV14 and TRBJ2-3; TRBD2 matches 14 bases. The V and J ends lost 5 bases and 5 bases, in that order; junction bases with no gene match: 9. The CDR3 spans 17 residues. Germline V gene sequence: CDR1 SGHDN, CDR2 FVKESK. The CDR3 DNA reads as TGTGCCAGCAGCAAGGGGACTAGCGGGAGTTCAGTAGATACGCAGTATTTT. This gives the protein CASSKGTSGSSVDTQYF.

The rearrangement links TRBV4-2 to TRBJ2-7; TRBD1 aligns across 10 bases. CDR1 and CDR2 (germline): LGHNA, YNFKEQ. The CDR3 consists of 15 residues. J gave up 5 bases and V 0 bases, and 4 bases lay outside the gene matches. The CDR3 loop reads CASSQEGDRGDEQYF. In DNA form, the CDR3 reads TGTGCCAGCAGCCAAGAGGGGGACAGGGGCGACGAGCAGTACTTC.

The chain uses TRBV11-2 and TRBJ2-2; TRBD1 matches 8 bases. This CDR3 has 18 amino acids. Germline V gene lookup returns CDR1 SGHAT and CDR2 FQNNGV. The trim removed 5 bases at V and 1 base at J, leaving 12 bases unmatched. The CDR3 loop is CASSPRDRGLMNTGELFF. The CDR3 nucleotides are TGTGCCAGCAGCCCCCGAGACAGGGGTCTAATGAACACCGGGGAGCTGTTTTTT.

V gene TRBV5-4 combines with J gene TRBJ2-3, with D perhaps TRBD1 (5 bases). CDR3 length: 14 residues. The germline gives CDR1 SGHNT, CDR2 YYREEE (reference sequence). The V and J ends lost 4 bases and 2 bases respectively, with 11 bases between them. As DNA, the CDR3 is TGTGCCAGCAGCCCCAAACAGGACACAGATACGCAGTATTTT. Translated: CASSPKQDTDTQYF.

CDR3 DNA sequence: TGTGCCACCAGCAGGTTGAGGGCGGGGGAGACCCAGTACTTC. The encoded protein is CATSRLRAGETQYF. The V gene is TRBV15, the J gene TRBJ2-5; tentatively, D is TRBD2 (6 bases). Looked up from germline, CDR1 is LNHNV and CDR2 is YYDKDF (reference sequence). V dropped 3 bases and J dropped 5 bases, with 13 bases sitting between them. The CDR3 covers 14 residues.

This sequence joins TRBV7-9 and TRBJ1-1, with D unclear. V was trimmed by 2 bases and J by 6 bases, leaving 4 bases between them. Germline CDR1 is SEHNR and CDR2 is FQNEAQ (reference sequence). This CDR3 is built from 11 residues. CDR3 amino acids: CASSLQPEAFF. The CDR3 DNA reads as TGTGCCAGCAGCTTACAGCCTGAAGCTTTCTTT.

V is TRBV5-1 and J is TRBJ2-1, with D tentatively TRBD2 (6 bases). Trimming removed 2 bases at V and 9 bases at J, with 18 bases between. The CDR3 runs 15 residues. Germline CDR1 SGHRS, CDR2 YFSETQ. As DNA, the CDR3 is TGCGCCAGCAGCTTTTTCGGGGGAGAGTTAAGTGAGCAGTTCTTC. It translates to CASSFFGGELSEQFF.